These 2 T cell receptor beta chains were sequenced from one sample in a study of blood T cells in healthy people across ages (dated by TCRdb to 2014 to 2015). The library relied on 5' RACE. The sequencer was an Illumina HiSeq 2500. The second PCR ran for roughly 7 to 12 cycles and used a J-beta primer mix along with a sample-barcoded 5' primer. TCRdb ran its own pipeline on the public reads, namely fastp trimming at Q25 and MiXCR clone calling, and kept in-frame beta chains. Here each entry gathers all rows of one CDR3 protein and keeps the most common genes and DNA. Counted in this sample were hundreds of thousands of distinct CDR3 sequences; 20% to 25% of them appeared once. Of the sample, around 9.2% is held by the ten largest clones. These data were also reused for a study on T cells of mothers and their children.

Sequencing used blood. These receptors were collected from a boy younger than 18 in good health.

The rearrangement joins TRBV29-1 to TRBJ2-7, with D possibly TRBD2 on 6 matching bases. V was clipped by 4 bases and J by 6 bases, with 19 bases between them. From germline, CDR1 is SQVTM and CDR2 ANQGSEA. The CDR3 totals 14 residues. DNA of the CDR3: TGCAGCGTTGTCACCCTCCGGGAGCAGGGCGAGCAGTACTTC. It yields the protein CSVVTLREQGEQYF.

The chain couples TRBV20-1 to TRBJ1-2; 9 positions match TRBD1. Germline V lookup: CDR1 DFQATT, CDR2 SNEGSKA (reference sequence). This CDR3 has 13 amino acids. With V trimmed by 5 bases and J by 2 bases, 3 bases remained unmatched. CDR3 residues: CSAVGTGNYGYTF. In nucleotides, the CDR3 is TGCAGTGCTGTCGGGACAGGGAACTATGGCTACACCTTC.